The T cell receptor (beta chain) described here comes from a study of blood T cells in healthy people across ages. The germline V gene has CDR1 DFQATT and CDR2 SNEGSKA (reference sequence). There are 16 residues in the CDR3. As regards this clonotype: Its specificity is not known.

Each donor was a healthy Caucasian individual from Russia, aged roughly 6 to 100. Isolated per sample were at least 7 million PBMCs. General observations from the study: Naive and antigen-experienced cells could not be conclusively compared, given unsorted PBMCs.

Next came a second PCR, run for roughly 7 to 12 cycles, which used a sample-barcoded 5' primer along with a J-beta primer mix. TCRdb re-derived calls from the 5' RACE reads in MiXCR, one entry per CDR3 protein. The table lists about 580,000 distinct CDR3 sequences, about 45% of them singletons. V usage is TRBV20-1 and J usage is TRBJ2-5; weak D call: TRBD2 (5 bases). The J call may be in error: the DNA end matches TRBJ2-7 better. Sequencing was done on a sample of blood. The receptor's source is a man aged 80 or over in good health. The CDR3 is CSARDSGSSQRTEQYF. The CDR3 region has the DNA TGCAGTGCTAGAGATTCGGGGAGCAGTCAAAGGACCGAGCAGTACTTC.